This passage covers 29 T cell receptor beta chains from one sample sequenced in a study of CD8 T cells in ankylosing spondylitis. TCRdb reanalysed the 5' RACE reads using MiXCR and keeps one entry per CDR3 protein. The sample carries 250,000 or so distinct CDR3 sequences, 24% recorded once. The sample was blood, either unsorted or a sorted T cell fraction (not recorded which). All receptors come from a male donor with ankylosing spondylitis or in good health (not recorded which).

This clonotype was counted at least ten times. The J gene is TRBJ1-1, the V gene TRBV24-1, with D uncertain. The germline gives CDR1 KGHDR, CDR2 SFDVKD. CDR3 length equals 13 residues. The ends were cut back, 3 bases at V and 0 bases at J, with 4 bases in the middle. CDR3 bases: TGTGCCACCAGTGATCTTATGAACACTGAAGCTTTCTTT. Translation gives CATSDLMNTEAFF.

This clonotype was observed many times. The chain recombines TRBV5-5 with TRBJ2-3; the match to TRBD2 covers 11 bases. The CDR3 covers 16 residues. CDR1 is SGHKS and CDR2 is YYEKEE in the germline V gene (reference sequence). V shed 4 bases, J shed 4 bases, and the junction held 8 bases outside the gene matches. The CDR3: CASSTASGGLADTQYF. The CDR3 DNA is TGTGCCAGCAGCACCGCTAGCGGGGGGCTCGCAGATACGCAGTATTTT.

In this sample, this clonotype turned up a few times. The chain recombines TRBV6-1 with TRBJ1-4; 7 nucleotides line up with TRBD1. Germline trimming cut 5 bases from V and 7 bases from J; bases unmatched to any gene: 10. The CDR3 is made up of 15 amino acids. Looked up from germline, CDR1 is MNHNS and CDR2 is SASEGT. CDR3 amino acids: CASSKTGSSTEKLFF. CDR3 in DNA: TGTGCCAGCAGTAAGACAGGGTCAAGTACTGAAAAACTGTTTTTT.

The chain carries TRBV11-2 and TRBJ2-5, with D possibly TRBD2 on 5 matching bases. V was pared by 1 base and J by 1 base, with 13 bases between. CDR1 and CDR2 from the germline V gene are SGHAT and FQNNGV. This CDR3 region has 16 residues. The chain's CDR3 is CASSLASGRRQETQYF. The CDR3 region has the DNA TGTGCCAGCAGCTTAGCCAGCGGCCGACGCCAAGAGACCCAGTACTTC.

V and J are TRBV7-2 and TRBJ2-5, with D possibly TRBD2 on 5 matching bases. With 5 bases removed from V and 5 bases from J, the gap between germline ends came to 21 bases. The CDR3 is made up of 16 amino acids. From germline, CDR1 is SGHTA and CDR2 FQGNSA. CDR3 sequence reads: CASSGERTSYDETQYF. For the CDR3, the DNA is TGTGCCAGCAGCGGCGAGCGAACTAGTTATGATGAGACCCAGTACTTC.

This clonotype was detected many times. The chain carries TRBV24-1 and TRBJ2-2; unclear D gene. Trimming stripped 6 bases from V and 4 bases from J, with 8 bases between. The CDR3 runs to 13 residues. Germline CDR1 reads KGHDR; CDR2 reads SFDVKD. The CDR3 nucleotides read TGTGCCACCAGTATCGGAGTCACCGGGGAGCTGTTTTTT. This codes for CATSIGVTGELFF.

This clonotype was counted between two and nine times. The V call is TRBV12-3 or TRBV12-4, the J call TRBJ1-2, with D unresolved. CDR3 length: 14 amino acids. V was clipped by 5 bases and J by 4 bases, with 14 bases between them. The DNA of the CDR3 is TGTGCCAGCAGTCCCACCGACCTCGTCTATGGCTACACCTTC. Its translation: CASSPTDLVYGYTF.

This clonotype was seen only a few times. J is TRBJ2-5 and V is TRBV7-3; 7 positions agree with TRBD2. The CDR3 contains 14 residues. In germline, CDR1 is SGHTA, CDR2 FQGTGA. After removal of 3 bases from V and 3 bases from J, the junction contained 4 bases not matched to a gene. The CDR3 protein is CASSLRGGEETQYF. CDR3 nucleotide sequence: TGTGCCAGCAGCTTGAGGGGAGGGGAAGAGACCCAGTACTTC.

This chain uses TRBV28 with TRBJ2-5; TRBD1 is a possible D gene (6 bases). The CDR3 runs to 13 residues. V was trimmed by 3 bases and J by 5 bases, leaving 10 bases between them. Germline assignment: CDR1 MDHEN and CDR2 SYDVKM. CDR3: CASSLQGTETQYF. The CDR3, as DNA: TGTGCCAGCAGTTTGCAGGGGACGGAGACCCAGTACTTC.

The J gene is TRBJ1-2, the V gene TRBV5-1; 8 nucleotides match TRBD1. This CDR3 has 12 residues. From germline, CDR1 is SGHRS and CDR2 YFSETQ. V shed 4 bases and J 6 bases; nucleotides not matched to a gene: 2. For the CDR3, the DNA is TGCGCCAGCAGCATACAGGGGGATGGCTACACCTTC. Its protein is CASSIQGDGYTF.

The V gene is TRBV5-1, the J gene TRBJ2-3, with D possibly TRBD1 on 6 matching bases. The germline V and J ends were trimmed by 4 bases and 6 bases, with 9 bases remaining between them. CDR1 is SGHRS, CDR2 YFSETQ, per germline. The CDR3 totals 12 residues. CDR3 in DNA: TGCGCCAGCAGCCAGGGGTTTGATACGCAGTATTTT. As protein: CASSQGFDTQYF.

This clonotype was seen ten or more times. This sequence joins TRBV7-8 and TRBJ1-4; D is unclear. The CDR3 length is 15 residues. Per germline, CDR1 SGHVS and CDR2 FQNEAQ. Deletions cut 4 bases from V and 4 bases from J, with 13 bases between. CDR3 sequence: CASSSSGSSNEKLFF. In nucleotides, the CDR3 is TGTGCCAGCAGCTCCTCAGGATCAAGTAATGAAAAACTGTTTTTT.

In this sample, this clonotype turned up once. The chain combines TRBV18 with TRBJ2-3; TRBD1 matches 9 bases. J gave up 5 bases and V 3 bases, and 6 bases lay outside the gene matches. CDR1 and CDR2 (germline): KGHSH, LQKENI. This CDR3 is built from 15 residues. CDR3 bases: TGTGCCAGCTCACCGTCACAGGGGGCGAGAGATACGCAGTATTTT. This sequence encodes CASSPSQGARDTQYF.

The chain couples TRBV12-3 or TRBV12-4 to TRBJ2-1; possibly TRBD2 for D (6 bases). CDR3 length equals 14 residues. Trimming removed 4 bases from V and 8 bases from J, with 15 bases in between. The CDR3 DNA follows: TGTGCCAGCAGTTGGAGGGCGAAGGATTATGAGCAGTTCTTC. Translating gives CASSWRAKDYEQFF.

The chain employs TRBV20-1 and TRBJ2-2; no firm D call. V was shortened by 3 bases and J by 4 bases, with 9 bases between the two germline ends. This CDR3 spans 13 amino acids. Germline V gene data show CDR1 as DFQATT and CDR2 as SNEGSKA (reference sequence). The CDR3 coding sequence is TGCAGTGCTAGTTCGAGGATCACCGGGGAGCTGTTTTTT. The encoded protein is CSASSRITGELFF.

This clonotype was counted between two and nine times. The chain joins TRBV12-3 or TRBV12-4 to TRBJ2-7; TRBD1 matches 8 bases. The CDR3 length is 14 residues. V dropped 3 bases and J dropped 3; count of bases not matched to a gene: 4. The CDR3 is CASSFRQGFYEQYF. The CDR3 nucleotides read TGTGCCAGCAGTTTTCGACAGGGGTTCTACGAGCAGTACTTC.

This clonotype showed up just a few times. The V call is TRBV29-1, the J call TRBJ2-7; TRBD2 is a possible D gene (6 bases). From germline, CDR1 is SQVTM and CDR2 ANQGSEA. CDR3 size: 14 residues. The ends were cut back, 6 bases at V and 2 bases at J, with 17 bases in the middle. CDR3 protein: CSVKRVGPTYEQYF. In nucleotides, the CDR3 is TGCAGCGTGAAGCGGGTAGGACCCACCTACGAGCAGTACTTC.

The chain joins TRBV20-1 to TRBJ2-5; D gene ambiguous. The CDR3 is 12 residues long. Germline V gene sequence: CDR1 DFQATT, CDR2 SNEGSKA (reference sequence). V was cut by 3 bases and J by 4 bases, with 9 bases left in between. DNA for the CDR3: TGCAGTGCTAGGGGGATGGGAGAGACCCAGTACTTC. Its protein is CSARGMGETQYF.

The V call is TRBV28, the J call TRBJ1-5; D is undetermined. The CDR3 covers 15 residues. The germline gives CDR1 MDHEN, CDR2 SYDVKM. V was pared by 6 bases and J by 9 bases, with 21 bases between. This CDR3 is CASRPQEVRGRPQHF. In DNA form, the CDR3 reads TGTGCCAGCAGACCACAAGAGGTACGGGGAAGGCCCCAGCATTTT.

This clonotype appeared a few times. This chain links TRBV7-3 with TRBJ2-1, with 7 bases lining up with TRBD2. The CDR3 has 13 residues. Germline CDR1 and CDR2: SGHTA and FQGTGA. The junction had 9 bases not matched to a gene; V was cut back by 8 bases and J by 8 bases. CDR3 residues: CASGNGRFDEQFF. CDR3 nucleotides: TGTGCCAGCGGAAACGGGAGGTTCGATGAGCAGTTCTTC.

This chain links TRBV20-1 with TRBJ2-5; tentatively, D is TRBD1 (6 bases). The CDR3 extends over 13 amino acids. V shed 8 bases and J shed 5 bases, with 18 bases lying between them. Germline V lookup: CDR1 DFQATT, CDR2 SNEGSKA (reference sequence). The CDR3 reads CSPQGTSRETQYF. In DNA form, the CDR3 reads TGCAGTCCCCAGGGGACATCCAGGGAGACCCAGTACTTC.

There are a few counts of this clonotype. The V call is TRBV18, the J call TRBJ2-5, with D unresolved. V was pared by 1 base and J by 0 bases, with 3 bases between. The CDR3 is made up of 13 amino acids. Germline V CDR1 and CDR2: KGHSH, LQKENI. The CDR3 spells CASSPRDQETQYF. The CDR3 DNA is TGTGCCAGCTCACCACGCGACCAAGAGACCCAGTACTTC. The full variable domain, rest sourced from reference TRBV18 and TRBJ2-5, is NAGVMQNPRHLVRRRGQEARLRCSPMKGHSHVYWYRQLPEEGLKFMVYLQKENIIDESGMPKERFSAEFPKEGPSILRIQQVVRGDSAAYFCASSPRDQETQYFGPGTRLLVL.

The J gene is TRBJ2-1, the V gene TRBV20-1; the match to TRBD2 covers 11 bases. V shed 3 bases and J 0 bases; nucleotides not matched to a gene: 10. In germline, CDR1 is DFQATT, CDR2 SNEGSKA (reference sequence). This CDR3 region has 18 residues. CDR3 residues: CSASPLAGGLSSYNEQFF. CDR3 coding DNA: TGCAGTGCTAGTCCGCTAGCGGGGGGCCTAAGCTCCTACAATGAGCAGTTCTTC.

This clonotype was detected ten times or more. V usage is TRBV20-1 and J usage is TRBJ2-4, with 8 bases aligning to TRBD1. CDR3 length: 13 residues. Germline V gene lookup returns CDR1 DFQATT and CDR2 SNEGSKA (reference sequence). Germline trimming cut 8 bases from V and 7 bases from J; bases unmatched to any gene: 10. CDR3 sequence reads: CSPTGAGANIQYF. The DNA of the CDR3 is TGCAGTCCGACAGGGGCTGGGGCGAACATTCAGTACTTC.

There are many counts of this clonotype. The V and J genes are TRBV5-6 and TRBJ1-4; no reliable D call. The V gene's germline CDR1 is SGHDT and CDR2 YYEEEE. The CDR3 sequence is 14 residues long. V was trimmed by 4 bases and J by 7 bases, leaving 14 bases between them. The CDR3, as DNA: TGTGCCAGCAGCCGCGTCGGGGAGGGTGAAAAACTGTTTTTT. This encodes CASSRVGEGEKLFF.

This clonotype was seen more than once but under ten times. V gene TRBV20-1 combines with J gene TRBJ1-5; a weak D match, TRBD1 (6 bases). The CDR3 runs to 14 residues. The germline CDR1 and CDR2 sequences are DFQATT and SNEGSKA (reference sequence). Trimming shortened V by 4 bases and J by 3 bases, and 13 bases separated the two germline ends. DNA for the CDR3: TGCAGTGCTAAGAGGGGGGCGGACAATCAGCCCCAGCATTTT. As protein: CSAKRGADNQPQHF.

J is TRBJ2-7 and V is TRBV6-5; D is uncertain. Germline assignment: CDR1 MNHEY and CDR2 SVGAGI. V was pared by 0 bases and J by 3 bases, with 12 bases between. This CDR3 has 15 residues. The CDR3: CASSYSSGGSYEQYF. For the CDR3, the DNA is TGTGCCAGCAGTTACTCGTCCGGCGGCAGCTACGAGCAGTACTTC.

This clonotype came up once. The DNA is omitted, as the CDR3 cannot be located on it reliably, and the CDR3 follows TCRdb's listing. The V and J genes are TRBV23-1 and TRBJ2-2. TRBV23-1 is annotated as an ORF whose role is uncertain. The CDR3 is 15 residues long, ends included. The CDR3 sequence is CASSQSSFPPGSCFF.

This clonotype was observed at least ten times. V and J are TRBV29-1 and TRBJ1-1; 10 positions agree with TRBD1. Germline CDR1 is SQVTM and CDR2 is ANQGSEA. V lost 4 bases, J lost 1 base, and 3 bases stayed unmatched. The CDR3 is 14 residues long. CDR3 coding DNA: TGCAGCGTTGGACAGGGGGCGCGGAACACTGAAGCTTTCTTT. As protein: CSVGQGARNTEAFF.